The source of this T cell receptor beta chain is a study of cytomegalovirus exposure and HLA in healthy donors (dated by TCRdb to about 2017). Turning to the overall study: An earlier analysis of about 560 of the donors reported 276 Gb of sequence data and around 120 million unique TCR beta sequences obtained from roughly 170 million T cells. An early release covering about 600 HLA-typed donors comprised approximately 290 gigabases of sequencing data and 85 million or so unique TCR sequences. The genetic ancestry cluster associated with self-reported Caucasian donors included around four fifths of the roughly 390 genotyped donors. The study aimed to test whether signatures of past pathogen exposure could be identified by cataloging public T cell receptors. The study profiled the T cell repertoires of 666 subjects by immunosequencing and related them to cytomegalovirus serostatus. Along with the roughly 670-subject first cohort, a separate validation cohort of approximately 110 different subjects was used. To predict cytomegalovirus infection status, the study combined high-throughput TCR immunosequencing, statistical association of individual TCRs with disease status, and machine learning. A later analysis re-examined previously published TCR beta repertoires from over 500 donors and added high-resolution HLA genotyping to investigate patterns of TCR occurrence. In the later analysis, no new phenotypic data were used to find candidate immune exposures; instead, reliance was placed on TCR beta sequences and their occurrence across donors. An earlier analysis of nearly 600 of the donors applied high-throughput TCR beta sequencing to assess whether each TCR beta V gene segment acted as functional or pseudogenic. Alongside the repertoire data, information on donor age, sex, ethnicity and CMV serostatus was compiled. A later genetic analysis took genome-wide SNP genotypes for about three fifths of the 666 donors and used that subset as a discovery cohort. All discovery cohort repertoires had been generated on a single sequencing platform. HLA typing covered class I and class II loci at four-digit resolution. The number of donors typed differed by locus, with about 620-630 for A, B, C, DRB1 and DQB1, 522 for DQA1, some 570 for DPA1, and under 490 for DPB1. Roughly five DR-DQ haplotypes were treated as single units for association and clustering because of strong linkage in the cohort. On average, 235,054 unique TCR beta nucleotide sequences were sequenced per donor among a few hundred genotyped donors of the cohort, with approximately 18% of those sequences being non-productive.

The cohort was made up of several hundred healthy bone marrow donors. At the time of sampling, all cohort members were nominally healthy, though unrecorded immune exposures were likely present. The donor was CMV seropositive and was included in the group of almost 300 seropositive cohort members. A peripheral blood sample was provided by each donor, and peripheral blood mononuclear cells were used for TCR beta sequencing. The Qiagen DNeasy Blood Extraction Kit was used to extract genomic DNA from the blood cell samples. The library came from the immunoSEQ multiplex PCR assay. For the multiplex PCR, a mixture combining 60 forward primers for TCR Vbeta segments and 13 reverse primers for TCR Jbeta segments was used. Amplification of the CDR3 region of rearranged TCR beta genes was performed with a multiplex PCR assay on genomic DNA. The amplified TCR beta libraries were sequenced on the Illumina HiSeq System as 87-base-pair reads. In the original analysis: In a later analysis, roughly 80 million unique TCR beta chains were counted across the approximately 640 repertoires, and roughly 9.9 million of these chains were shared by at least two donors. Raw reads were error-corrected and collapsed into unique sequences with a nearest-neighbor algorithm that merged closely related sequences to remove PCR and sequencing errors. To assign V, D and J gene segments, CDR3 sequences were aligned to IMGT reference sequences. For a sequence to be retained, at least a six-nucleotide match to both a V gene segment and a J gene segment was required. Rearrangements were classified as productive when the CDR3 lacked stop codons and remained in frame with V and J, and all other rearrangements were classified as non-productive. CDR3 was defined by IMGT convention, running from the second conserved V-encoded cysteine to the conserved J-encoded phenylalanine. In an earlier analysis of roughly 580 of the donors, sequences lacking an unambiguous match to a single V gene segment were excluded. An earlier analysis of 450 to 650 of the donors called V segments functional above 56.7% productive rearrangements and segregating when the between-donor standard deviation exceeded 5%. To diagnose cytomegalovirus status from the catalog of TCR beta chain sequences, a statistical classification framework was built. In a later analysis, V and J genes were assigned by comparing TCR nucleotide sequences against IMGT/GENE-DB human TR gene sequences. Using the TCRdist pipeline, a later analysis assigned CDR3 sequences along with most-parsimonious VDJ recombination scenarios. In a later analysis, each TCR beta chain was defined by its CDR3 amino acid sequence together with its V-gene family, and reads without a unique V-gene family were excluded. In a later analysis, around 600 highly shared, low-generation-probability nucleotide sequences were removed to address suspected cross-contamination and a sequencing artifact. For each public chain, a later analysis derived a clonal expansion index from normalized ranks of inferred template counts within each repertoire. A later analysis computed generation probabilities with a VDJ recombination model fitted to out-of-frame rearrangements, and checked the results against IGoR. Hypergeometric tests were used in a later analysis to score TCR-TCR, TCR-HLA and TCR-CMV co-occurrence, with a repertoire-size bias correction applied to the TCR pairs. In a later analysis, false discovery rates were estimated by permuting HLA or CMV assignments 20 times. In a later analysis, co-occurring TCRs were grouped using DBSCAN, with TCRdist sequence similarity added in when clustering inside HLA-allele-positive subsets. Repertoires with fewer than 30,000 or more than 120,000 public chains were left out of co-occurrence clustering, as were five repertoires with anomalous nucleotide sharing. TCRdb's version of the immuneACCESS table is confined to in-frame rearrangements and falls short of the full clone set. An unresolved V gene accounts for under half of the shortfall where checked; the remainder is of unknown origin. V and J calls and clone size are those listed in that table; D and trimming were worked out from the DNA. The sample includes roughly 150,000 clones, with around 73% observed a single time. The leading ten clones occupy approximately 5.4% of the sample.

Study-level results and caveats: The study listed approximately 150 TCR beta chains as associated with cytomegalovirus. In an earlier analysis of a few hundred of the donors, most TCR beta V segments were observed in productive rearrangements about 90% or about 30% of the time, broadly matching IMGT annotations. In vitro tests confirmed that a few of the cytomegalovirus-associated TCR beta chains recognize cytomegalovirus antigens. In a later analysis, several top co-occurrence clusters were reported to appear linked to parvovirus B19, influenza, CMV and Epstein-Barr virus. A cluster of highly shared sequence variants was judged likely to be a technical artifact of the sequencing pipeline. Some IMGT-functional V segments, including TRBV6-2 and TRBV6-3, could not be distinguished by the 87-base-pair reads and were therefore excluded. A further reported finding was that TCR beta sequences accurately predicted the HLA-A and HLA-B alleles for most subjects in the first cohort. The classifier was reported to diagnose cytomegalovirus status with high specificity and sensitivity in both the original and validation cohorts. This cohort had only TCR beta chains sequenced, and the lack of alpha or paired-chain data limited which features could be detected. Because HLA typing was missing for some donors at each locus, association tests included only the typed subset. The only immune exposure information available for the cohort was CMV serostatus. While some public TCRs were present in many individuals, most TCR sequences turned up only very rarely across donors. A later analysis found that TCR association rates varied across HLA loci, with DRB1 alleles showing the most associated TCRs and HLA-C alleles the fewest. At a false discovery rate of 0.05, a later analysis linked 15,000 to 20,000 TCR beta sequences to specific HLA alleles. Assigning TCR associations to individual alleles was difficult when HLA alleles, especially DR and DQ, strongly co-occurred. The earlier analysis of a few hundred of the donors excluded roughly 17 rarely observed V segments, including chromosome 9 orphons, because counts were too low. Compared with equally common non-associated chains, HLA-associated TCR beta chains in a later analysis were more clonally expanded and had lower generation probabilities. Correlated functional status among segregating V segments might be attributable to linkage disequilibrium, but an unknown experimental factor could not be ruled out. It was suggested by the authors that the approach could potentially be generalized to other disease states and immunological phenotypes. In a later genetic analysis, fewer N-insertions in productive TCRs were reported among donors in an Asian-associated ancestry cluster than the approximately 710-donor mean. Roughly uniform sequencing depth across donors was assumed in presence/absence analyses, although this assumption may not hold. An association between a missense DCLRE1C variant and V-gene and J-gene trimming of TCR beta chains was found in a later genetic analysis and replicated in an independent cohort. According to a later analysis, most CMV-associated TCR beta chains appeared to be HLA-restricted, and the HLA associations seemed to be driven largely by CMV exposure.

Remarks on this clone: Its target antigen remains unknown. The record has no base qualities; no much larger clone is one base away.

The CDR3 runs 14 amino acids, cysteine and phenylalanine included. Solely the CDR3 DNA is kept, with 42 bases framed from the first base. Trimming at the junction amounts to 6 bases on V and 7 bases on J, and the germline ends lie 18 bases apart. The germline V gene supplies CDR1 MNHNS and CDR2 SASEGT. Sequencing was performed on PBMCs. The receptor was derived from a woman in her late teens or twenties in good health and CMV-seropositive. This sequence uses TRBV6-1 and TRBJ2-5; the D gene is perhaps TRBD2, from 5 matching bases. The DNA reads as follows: TGTGCCAGCAGCTTATGGGAGTCCACCGGGACCCAGTACTTC. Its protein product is CASSLWESTGTQYF.